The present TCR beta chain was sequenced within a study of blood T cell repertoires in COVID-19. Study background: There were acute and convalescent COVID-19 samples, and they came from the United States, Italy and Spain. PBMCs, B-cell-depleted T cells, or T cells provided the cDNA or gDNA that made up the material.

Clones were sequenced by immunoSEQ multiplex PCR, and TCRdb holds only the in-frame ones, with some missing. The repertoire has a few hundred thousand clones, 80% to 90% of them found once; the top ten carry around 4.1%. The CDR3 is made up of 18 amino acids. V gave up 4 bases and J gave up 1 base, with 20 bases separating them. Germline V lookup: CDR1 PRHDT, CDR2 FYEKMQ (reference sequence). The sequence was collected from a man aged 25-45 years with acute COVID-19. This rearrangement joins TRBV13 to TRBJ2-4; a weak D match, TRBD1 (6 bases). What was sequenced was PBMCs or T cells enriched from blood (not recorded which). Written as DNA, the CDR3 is TGTGCCAGCAGCTCCACTCTGTTACAGGGAACGGCCAAAAACATTCAGTACTTC. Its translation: CASSSTLLQGTAKNIQYF.